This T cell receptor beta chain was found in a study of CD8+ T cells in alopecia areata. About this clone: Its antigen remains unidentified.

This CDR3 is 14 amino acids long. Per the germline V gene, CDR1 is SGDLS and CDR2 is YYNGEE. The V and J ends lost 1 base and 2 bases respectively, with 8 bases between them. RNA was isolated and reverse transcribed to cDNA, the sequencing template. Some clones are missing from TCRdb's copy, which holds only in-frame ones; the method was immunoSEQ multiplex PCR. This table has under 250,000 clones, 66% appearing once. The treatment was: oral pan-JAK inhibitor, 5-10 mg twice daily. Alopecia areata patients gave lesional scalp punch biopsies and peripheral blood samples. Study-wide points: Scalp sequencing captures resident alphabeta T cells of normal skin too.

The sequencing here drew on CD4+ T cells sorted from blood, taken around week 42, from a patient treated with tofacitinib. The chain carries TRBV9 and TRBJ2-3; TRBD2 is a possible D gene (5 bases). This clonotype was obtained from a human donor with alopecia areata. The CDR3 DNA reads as TGTGCCAGCAGCGTACTAGCTTCCACAGATACGCAGTATTTT. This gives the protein CASSVLASTDTQYF.